Listed below are T cell receptor beta chains from one sample, sequenced in a study of response to subunit inactivated influenza vaccine. TCRdb called the RT-PCR reads again in MiXCR, with one record for every CDR3 protein. This table holds approximately 520,000 distinct CDR3 sequences, about 15% found once. The sequences come from CD4+ T cells sorted from PBMCs, collected around 2 years after vaccination. The receptors shown here come from a man between 50 and 69 years old who received an inactivated influenza vaccine. Both conserved end residues are part of each CDR3. D genes are given only for firm matches. Only some rows state a clone size, as once, few, many or a class for expanded clones.

>.|.|TRBV20-1|TRBJ2-3
CSARPVQSTDTQYF
TGCAGTGCTAGGCCGGTACAAAGCACAGATACGCAGTATTTT
>.|TRBD1|TRBV20-1|TRBJ2-1
CSGGQGSYNEQFF
TGCAGTGGCGGACAGGGTTCCTACAATGAGCAGTTCTTC
>.|TRBD2|TRBV5-1|TRBJ2-7
CASSTGGAPSYEQYF
TGCGCCAGCAGCACGGGGGGGGCACCCTCCTACGAGCAGTACTTC
>few|TRBD1|TRBV29-1|TRBJ2-7
CSAGTGGTYEQYF
TGCAGCGCCGGGACAGGGGGGACCTACGAGCAGTACTTC
>.|TRBD2|TRBV10-3|TRBJ2-7
CAISEVTGGPSEQYF
TGTGCCATCAGTGAAGTGACGGGAGGGCCCTCCGAGCAGTACTTC
>few|.|TRBV2|TRBJ2-5
CASQGTTSGVETQYF
TGTGCCAGCCAAGGAACGACTAGTGGGGTAGAGACCCAGTACTTC
>.|.|TRBV6-2/TRBV6-3|TRBJ1-6
CASNKGLSPLHF
TGTGCCAGCAACAAGGGTCTTTCACCCCTCCACTTT
>.|TRBD2|TRBV20-1|TRBJ2-7
CSAREAAGGHEEQYF
TGCAGTGCTAGAGAAGCGGCGGGAGGGCATGAAGAGCAGTACTTC
>.|TRBD1|TRBV27|TRBJ2-3
CASSLSRGRNTQYF
TGTGCCAGCAGTTTGTCCAGGGGGCGAAATACGCAGTATTTT
>few|.|TRBV7-9|TRBJ2-3
CASSLRGVDTQYF
TGTGCCAGCAGCTTAAGGGGGGTAGATACGCAGTATTTT
>.|.|TRBV9|TRBJ1-6
CAGRALTARNSPLHF
TGTGCCGGCAGAGCCTTGACGGCGAGGAATTCACCCCTCCACTTT
>.|.|TRBV20-1|TRBJ1-6
CSASFGRNSPLHF
TGCAGTGCTAGCTTCGGACGCAATTCACCCCTCCACTTT
>few|.|TRBV7-2|TRBJ1-5
CASSLVWGSNQPQHF
TGTGCCAGCAGCTTAGTTTGGGGGTCGAATCAGCCCCAGCATTTT
>few|TRBD1|TRBV6-2/TRBV6-3|TRBJ2-1
CASTRGPSSYNEQFF
TGTGCCAGTACCAGGGGGCCGAGCTCCTACAATGAGCAGTTCTTC
>few|TRBD2|TRBV7-3|TRBJ2-7
CASSLTGGRSSYEQYF
TGTGCCAGCAGCTTAACAGGCGGGAGAAGCTCCTACGAGCAGTACTTC
>few|TRBD1|TRBV20-1|TRBJ1-1
CSATDRVAEAFF
TGCAGTGCTACGGACAGGGTAGCTGAAGCTTTCTTT
>.|.|TRBV9|TRBJ2-3
CASSVDYSTDTQYF
TGTGCCAGCAGCGTAGACTACAGCACAGATACGCAGTATTTT
>few|.|TRBV20-1|TRBJ2-5
CSAPDSPSQETQYF
TGCAGTGCTCCCGACAGCCCCTCTCAAGAGACCCAGTACTTC
>few|.|TRBV7-3|TRBJ2-1
CASSPTSLLYNEQFF
TGTGCCAGCAGCCCGACTAGTCTCCTCTACAATGAGCAGTTCTTC
>.|.|TRBV7-2|TRBJ2-3
CASSRDFTDTQYF
TGTGCCAGCAGCCGGGACTTCACAGATACGCAGTATTTT
>.|.|TRBV30|TRBJ2-7
CAWSQTGTLIVRREQYF
TGTGCCTGGAGTCAAACCGGGACCCTTATAGTGAGGCGCGAGCAGTACTTC
>.|.|TRBV6-2/TRBV6-3|TRBJ2-2
CASTDNGPGELFF
TGTGCCAGCACCGATAACGGGCCCGGGGAGCTGTTTTTT
>.|TRBD1|TRBV12-3/TRBV12-4|TRBJ1-4
CASRPRDRYEKLFF
TGTGCCAGCAGACCCCGGGACAGATACGAAAAACTGTTTTTT